The entry that follows covers one T cell receptor beta chain sequence. Antigen: not known. Losses at the gene ends were 1 base for V and 8 bases for J; bases not matched to a gene: 4. The CDR3 consists of 15 residues. Germline values: CDR1 LGHNA, CDR2 YSLEER. The data originate from a study of T cell responses to AZD1222 COVID-19 vaccine. Findings and caveats of the study: Recipients of two AZD1222 doses showed rising Spike-specific TCR breadth and depth. Repertoire samples came only from after the peak T cell response.

The method was immunoSEQ multiplex PCR; TCRdb's version includes in-frame clones alone and lacks a portion of them. The table has 97,000 or so clones, roughly 84% seen once. The chain combines TRBV4-3 with TRBJ2-2; 10 bases map to TRBD2. This sample comprised peripheral blood, obtained on day 0 of AZD1222 vaccination. This clonotype was sampled from an adult in good health. CDR3 protein: CASSQGASGRGELFF. The CDR3, as DNA: TGCGCCAGCAGCCAAGGGGCTAGCGGGAGAGGGGAGCTGTTTTTT.